This T cell receptor (beta chain) is drawn from a study of CD8 T cells in ankylosing spondylitis. General study findings and limits: A number of the motif variants had already been described in reactive arthritis synovial fluid and blood. From matched ankylosing spondylitis synovial fluid, disease-linked clones were reportedly recovered at significantly enriched levels.

The table lists this clonotype with many counts. As yet, its antigen is unknown. Quantitative 5'-RACE with molecular barcodes was used to make the TCR beta libraries. TCRdb analysed the 5' RACE reads with MiXCR anew, one entry per CDR3 protein. The sample yields 39,000 or so distinct CDR3 sequences, 10% seen once. Trimming removed 7 bases from V and 6 bases from J, with 16 bases in between. The CDR3 contains 14 residues. Specimen: blood, either unsorted or a sorted T cell fraction (not recorded which). The V gene is TRBV12-3 or TRBV12-4, the J gene TRBJ1-3, with D possibly being TRBD1 (5 bases). This receptor was identified in a male donor with ankylosing spondylitis or in good health (not recorded which). CDR3 bases: TGTGCCAGCAAATCTGGCAGGGTAGCAAACACCATATATTTT. It yields the protein CASKSGRVANTIYF.